This passage covers 26 T cell receptor beta chains from one sample sequenced in a study of OX40 agonist ivuxolimab in advanced cancers. The method was the immunoSEQ multiplex PCR assay. This immuneACCESS table, as held by TCRdb, lists in-frame sequences with V and J called but not all clones. Of the missing ones, under half trace to an unresolved V gene in checked studies; the others have no known cause. The sample records about 40,000 clones, approximately 86% of which are singletons. About a fifth of the sample lies in the top ten. The material was CD4+ or CD8+ T cells sorted from blood, obtained in a trial of the OX40 agonist ivuxolimab. These receptors were taken from an adult with an advanced solid tumor such as melanoma, head and neck, liver or kidney cancer.

This chain joins TRBV4-2 and TRBJ1-2; 9 positions agree with TRBD1. Germline CDR1 reads LGHNA; CDR2 reads YNFKEQ. The CDR3 is 14 residues long. V lost 4 bases and J lost 7; bases outside the gene matches: 7. The CDR3 here is CASSLDRGFVGYTF. As DNA, the CDR3 is TGTGCCAGCAGCCTAGACAGGGGGTTTGTTGGCTACACCTTC.

V gene TRBV4-3 combines with J gene TRBJ2-3; D unresolved. The CDR3 covers 12 residues. The V gene lost 4 bases and the J gene lost 6 bases, with 8 bases spanning the gap. CDR1 is LGHNA and CDR2 is YSLEER in the germline V gene. The CDR3 nucleotides are TGCGCCAGCAGCCCCCCCTCGGATACGCAGTATTTT. Its translation is CASSPPSDTQYF.

The chain has TRBV19 and TRBJ2-5; 8 bases map to TRBD1. CDR1 is LNHDA, CDR2 SQIVND, per germline (reference sequence). With V trimmed by 1 base and J by 5 bases, 6 bases remained unmatched. The CDR3 is 15 residues long. CDR3 sequence reads: CASSIGGRGRETQYF. CDR3 DNA: TGTGCCAGTAGTATAGGTGGCAGGGGGCGGGAGACCCAGTACTTC. The full variable domain, completed using reference TRBV19 and TRBJ2-5, is DGGITQSPKYLFRKEGQNVTLSCEQNLNHDAMYWYRQDPGQGLRLIYYSQIVNDFQKGDIAEGYSVSREKKESFPLTVTSAQKNPTAFYLCASSIGGRGRETQYFGPGTRLLVL.

This chain connects TRBV5-1 to TRBJ2-3; D remains ambiguous. Trimming stripped 1 base from V and 4 bases from J, with 4 bases between. The CDR3 has 12 amino acids. Per germline, CDR1 SGHRS and CDR2 YFSETQ. The chain's CDR3 is CASSLWADTQYF. In nucleotides, the CDR3 is TGCGCCAGCAGCTTGTGGGCAGATACGCAGTATTTT.

The V gene is TRBV28, the J gene TRBJ2-1; D ambiguous. This CDR3 has 15 amino acids. The germline V gene encodes CDR1 MDHEN and CDR2 SYDVKM. V lost 2 bases and J lost 0, with 8 bases in between. CDR3 sequence reads: CASSLRDGSYNEQFF. CDR3 DNA: TGTGCCAGCAGTTTACGAGACGGCTCCTACAATGAGCAGTTCTTC.

This clone was seen a handful of times. V gene TRBV5-1 combines with J gene TRBJ2-5; D remains ambiguous. The CDR3 totals 11 residues. Germline V CDR1 and CDR2: SGHRS, YFSETQ. The V end lost 2 bases, the J end lost 7 bases, and 6 bases lay between the germline ends. CDR3: CASSFSGTQYF. DNA of the CDR3: TGCGCCAGCAGCTTCTCGGGGACCCAGTACTTC.

This clone appeared a single time. The V and J genes are TRBV6-4 and TRBJ2-3, with 11 bases that match TRBD2. The CDR3 is 15 residues long. Germline values: CDR1 MRHNA, CDR2 SNTAGT. J was trimmed by 5 bases and V by 4 bases; bases with no gene match: 5. CDR3 sequence (DNA): TGTGCCAGCAGTGTTAGCGGGGGGGAAGGAGATACGCAGTATTTT. Amino acids: CASSVSGGEGDTQYF.

The chain uses TRBV6-5 and TRBJ2-3; 7 bases map to TRBD2. The germline V gene has CDR1 MNHEY and CDR2 SVGAGI. V lost 6 bases to trimming and J lost 2 bases; unmatched junction nucleotides: 8. The CDR3 sequence is 15 residues long. In DNA form, the CDR3 reads TGTGCCAGCAGGACCCTAGCGGAGATCACAGATACGCAGTATTTT. Its protein is CASRTLAEITDTQYF.

Comment on this clone: The junction shows a germline mismatch at one end, possibly a read error. The rearrangement joins TRBV29-1 to TRBJ1-2; 10 nucleotides line up with TRBD1. The CDR3 runs 15 residues. Germline assignment: CDR1 SQVTM and CDR2 ANQGSEA. As DNA, the CDR3 is TGCAGCGTTGCCGTTTCCAGACAGGGGGCGCAAGGCTACACCTTT. This gives the protein CSVAVSRQGAQGYTF.

J is TRBJ2-5 and V is TRBV19, with TRBD2 as a possible D gene (6 bases). Looked up from germline, CDR1 is LNHDA and CDR2 is SQIVND (reference sequence). CDR3 size: 14 residues. V was cut by 3 bases and J by 1 base, with 9 bases left in between. For the CDR3, the DNA is TGTGCCAGTAGTATTTTCGGGGGCCAAGAGACCCAGTACTTC. Amino acid sequence: CASSIFGGQETQYF.

The rearrangement links TRBV6-4 to TRBJ1-1; D gene unclear. This CDR3 spans 15 amino acids. V was clipped by 6 bases and J by 0 bases, with 14 bases between them. CDR1 MRHNA and CDR2 SNTAGT come from the germline V gene. The CDR3 DNA is TGTGCCAGCAGAGAAAACTTCCAGCTGAACACTGAAGCTTTCTTT. Protein sequence: CASRENFQLNTEAFF.

This rearrangement joins TRBV7-9 to TRBJ1-2; no clear D. Trimming left V 2 bases short and J 4 bases short, with 17 bases between. The CDR3 is 16 amino acids. Germline loops: CDR1 SEHNR, CDR2 FQNEAQ (reference sequence). The CDR3 bases are TGTGCCAGCAGCTTATTGGGCAGGAGGAGGGTCTATGGCTACACCTTC. Amino acid sequence: CASSLLGRRRVYGYTF.

This rearrangement joins TRBV5-6 to TRBJ2-2, with 10 bases lining up with TRBD2. V lost 4 bases to trimming and J lost 5 bases; unmatched junction nucleotides: 14. Germline CDR1 is SGHDT and CDR2 is YYEEEE. The CDR3 runs to 18 residues. In DNA, the CDR3 is TGTGCCAGCAGCCGAGCGAGTAGCGGGGGGTTTCTTACCGGGGAGCTGTTTTTT. Amino acids: CASSRASSGGFLTGELFF.

This clone came up once. This chain joins TRBV5-5 and TRBJ1-2, with 7 positions matching TRBD1. J lost 7 bases, V lost 2 bases, and 8 bases had no gene match. There are 14 residues in the CDR3. Germline V gene lookup returns CDR1 SGHKS and CDR2 YYEKEE (reference sequence). Written as DNA, the CDR3 is TGTGCCAGCAGCTTTGCAGGGGGGCCCCCTGGCTACACCTTC. It translates to CASSFAGGPPGYTF. The full variable domain, in which reference TRBV5-5 and TRBJ1-2 provide the parts outside the CDR3, is DAGVTQSPTHLIKTRGQQVTLRCSPISGHKSVSWYQQVLGQGPQFIFQYYEKEERGRGNFPDRFSARQFPNYSSELNVNALLLGDSALYLCASSFAGGPPGYTFGSGTRLTVV.

The chain couples TRBV7-9 to TRBJ2-7, with no clear D. The CDR3 extends over 11 amino acids. Trimming took off 4 bases at V and 2 bases at J, with 3 bases between the two ends. Germline V gives CDR1 SEHNR, CDR2 FQNEAQ (reference sequence). CDR3 in DNA: TGTGCCAGCAGCTCCCCCTACGAGCAGTACTTC. This translates into CASSSPYEQYF.

A remark on this clone: This may be a read error, as it is one base from a much larger clone. The rearrangement links TRBV6-6 to TRBJ1-5; D gene uncertain. CDR3 size: 14 residues. Trimming took off 0 bases at V and 2 bases at J, with 5 bases between the two ends. The germline V gene has CDR1 MNHNY and CDR2 SVGAGI (reference sequence). The CDR3 DNA follows: TGTGCCAGCAGTTACTCGGTGGGCAATCAGCCCCAGCATTTT. Its translation is CASSYSVGNQPQHF.

The V gene is TRBV11-3, the J gene TRBJ2-3; a possible D gene is TRBD1 (6 bases). CDR1 SGHNT and CDR2 YENEEA come from the germline V gene. The V end was cut by 2 bases, the J end by 0 bases, with 6 bases between. CDR3 length: 14 amino acids. The CDR3 DNA follows: TGTGCCAGCAGCTTACAGGGGAGCACAGATACGCAGTATTTT. Translation gives CASSLQGSTDTQYF.

V and J are TRBV7-8 and TRBJ2-5; TRBD1 aligns across 7 bases. After removal of 8 bases from V and 2 bases from J, the junction contained 8 bases not matched to a gene. The CDR3 has 14 residues. Germline values: CDR1 SGHVS, CDR2 FQNEAQ. As DNA, the CDR3 is TGTGCCAGCTCCCTTCCGGGACAGCAAGAGACCCAGTACTTC. Its protein product is CASSLPGQQETQYF.

The chain links TRBV30 to TRBJ1-4; D not resolved. Trimming removed 2 bases from V and 5 bases from J, with 12 bases in between. This CDR3 contains 14 residues. Germline V gene data show CDR1 as GTSNPN and CDR2 as SVGIG (reference sequence). The DNA of the CDR3 is TGTGCCTGGAGTCCCCTGACCGAAAATGAAAAACTGTTTTTT. It specifies CAWSPLTENEKLFF.

The CDR3 sequence is CASFGPEAFF. CDR3 DNA: TGTGCCAGCTTTGGGCCTGAAGCTTTCTTT. V is TRBV2 and J is TRBJ1-1; unclear D gene. This CDR3 has 10 amino acids. Germline assignment: CDR1 SNHLY and CDR2 FYNNEI. Trimming cost V 8 bases and J 6 bases, with 7 bases left between them.

V usage is TRBV4-1 and J usage is TRBJ2-7; D is ambiguous. CDR1 is MGHRA and CDR2 is YSYEKL in the germline V gene. Trimming took 1 base from V and 7 from J, leaving 5 bases between them. The CDR3 has 11 amino acids. The CDR3 region is CASSQGREQYF. The CDR3 bases are TGCGCCAGCAGCCAAGGACGGGAGCAGTACTTC.

The DNA for the CDR3 is TGTGCCAGCAGTTCGCTACGCTCTGGGGCCAACGTCCTGACTTTC. Residues: CASSSLRSGANVLTF. The genes are TRBV13 and TRBJ2-6; D remains ambiguous. Deletions cut 6 bases from V and 0 bases from J, with 9 bases between. The CDR3 consists of 15 residues. Looked up from germline, CDR1 is PRHDT and CDR2 is FYEKMQ (reference sequence).

This clone has only a few counts. V and J are TRBV28 and TRBJ1-5; D may be TRBD1 (5 bases). This CDR3 spans 15 amino acids. V was shortened by 4 bases and J by 2 bases, with 12 bases between the two germline ends. Germline V gene sequence: CDR1 MDHEN, CDR2 SYDVKM. Written as DNA, the CDR3 is TGTGCCAGCAGTTGGGGCCGGTGGGGCAATCAGCCCCAGCATTTT. Translated: CASSWGRWGNQPQHF.

The chain combines TRBV16 with TRBJ1-5; D possibly corresponds to TRBD1 (5 bases). The CDR3 length is 14 residues. Germline values: CDR1 KGHSY, CDR2 FQNENV. V shed 1 base and J shed 7 bases, with 11 bases lying between them. CDR3 sequence (DNA): TGTGCCAGCAGCCAATTAGGGACTGGACAGCCCCAGCATTTT. Translating gives CASSQLGTGQPQHF. Drawing the rest from reference TRBV16 and TRBJ1-5, the complete variable domain is GEEVAQTPKHLVRGEGQKAKLYCAPIKGHSYVFWYQQVLKNEFKFLISFQNENVFDETGMPKERFSAKCLPNSPCSLEIQATKLEDSAVYFCASSQLGTGQPQHFGDGTRLSIL.

This clone was picked up one time. The CDR3 loop is CASSLALLLNTEAFF. The CDR3 nucleotides read TGTGCCAGCAGCCTGGCGTTATTATTGAACACTGAAGCTTTCTTT. This rearrangement joins TRBV5-5 to TRBJ1-1; D not resolved. The CDR3 length is 15 residues. CDR1 and CDR2 from the germline V gene are SGHKS and YYEKEE (reference sequence). The germline V and J ends were trimmed by 4 bases and 0 bases, with 13 bases remaining between them.

This clone was counted between two and nine times. The chain carries TRBV9 and TRBJ1-1; maybe TRBD1 (5 bases). This CDR3 is 12 amino acids long. Between the trimmed V and J ends, which lost 4 bases and 8 bases, there was a span of 12 bases. CDR1 and CDR2 (germline): SGDLS, YYNGEE. The CDR3 DNA sequence: TGTGCCAGCAGCTCCAGCGGGGCCGAAGCTTTCTTT. This encodes CASSSSGAEAFF.